The rows below give T cell receptor beta chains drawn from one sample of a study of human T cells and chemical hapten exposure. TCRdb called the RACE reads again in MiXCR, with one record for every CDR3 protein. Of 180,000 or so distinct CDR3 sequences detected, 24% appear once; the ten largest clones hold 2% to 2.5%. Sequenced here: whole blood, sampled in connection with sensitization to the hapten diphenylcyclopropenone (DPC). The receptor set was obtained from a middle-aged woman with alopecia areata. Some clones in this sample may be carry-over from other donors' samples. Both conserved end residues are part of each CDR3. A D gene is named only where the DNA matches it firmly. Some rows have no size entry. The others give once, few or many, or a class for an expanded clone.

TRBJ2-4 | . | TRBV5-1 | . | CASSLGDDKNIQYF | TGCGCCAGCAGCTTAGGGGATGACAAAAACATTCAGTACTTC
TRBJ1-5 | . | TRBV5-5 | . | CASSLRQYYSNQPQHF | TGTGCCAGCAGCCTTCGACAGTACTATAGCAATCAGCCCCAGCATTTT
TRBJ2-3 | . | TRBV3-1 | TRBD1 | CASSQDWDRSTDTQYF | TGTGCCAGCAGCCAAGATTGGGACAGGAGCACAGATACGCAGTATTTT
TRBJ1-1 | . | TRBV12-3/TRBV12-4 | . | CASSQSKGLGSITEAFF | TGTGCCAGCAGCCAAAGTAAGGGGTTAGGGAGCATCACTGAAGCTTTCTTT
TRBJ2-5 | few | TRBV4-1 | TRBD2 | CASSPPGLAVETQYF | TGCGCCAGCAGTCCTCCGGGACTAGCGGTAGAGACCCAGTACTTC
TRBJ2-7 | . | TRBV7-9 | TRBD1 | CASSSLYRGAYEQYF | TGTGCCAGCAGCTCGCTCTACAGGGGGGCCTACGAGCAGTACTTC
TRBJ1-3 | . | TRBV6-2/TRBV6-3 | . | CASRIRGGHRNTIYF | TGTGCCAGCAGGATACGCGGGGGCCACCGGAACACCATATATTTT
TRBJ2-5 | few | TRBV20-1 | . | CSAGGVSGVGTQYF | TGCAGTGCCGGCGGTGTTAGCGGAGTCGGGACCCAGTACTTC
TRBJ2-7 | . | TRBV18 | . | CASSPKTEYEQYF | TGTGCCAGCTCACCAAAGACGGAGTACGAGCAGTACTTC
TRBJ1-1 | few | TRBV7-3 | . | CASRRGLNTEAFF | TGTGCCAGCCGAAGGGGATTGAACACTGAAGCTTTCTTT
TRBJ2-3 | . | TRBV6-1 | . | CASSDFISSTDTQYF | TGTGCCAGCAGTGATTTTATCTCTAGCACAGATACGCAGTATTTT
TRBJ2-7 | few | TRBV29-1 | . | CSVANRVLGSEQYF | TGCAGCGTTGCCAACCGGGTCCTAGGCTCCGAGCAGTACTTC
TRBJ2-3 | many | TRBV7-2 | TRBD2 | CASSLQGLAGTDTQYF | TGTGCCAGCAGCCTGCAGGGACTAGCGGGCACAGATACGCAGTATTTT
TRBJ2-1 | few | TRBV6-5 | TRBD2 | CASNPDGGKEFF | TGTGCCAGCAATCCCGACGGGGGGAAGGAGTTCTTC
TRBJ2-1 | . | TRBV7-2 | TRBD2 | CASSTDGPSGRYKQFF | TGTGCCAGCAGCACAGATGGCCCTAGCGGGAGGTACAAGCAGTTCTTC
TRBJ2-3 | . | TRBV9 | . | CASSVTIGSDTQYF | TGTGCCAGCAGCGTAACTATAGGGTCAGATACGCAGTATTTT
TRBJ2-7 | . | TRBV20-1 | . | CSARDWSILLSYEQYF | TGCAGTGCTAGAGATTGGAGTATACTTCTCTCCTACGAGCAGTACTTC
TRBJ2-7 | . | TRBV30 | . | CAWSGAAWGEQYF | TGTGCCTGGAGCGGGGCAGCCTGGGGGGAGCAGTACTTC
TRBJ1-1 | . | TRBV10-3 | . | CAIRNREGSTEAFF | TGTGCCATCAGAAACAGGGAGGGTTCCACTGAAGCTTTCTTT
TRBJ2-7 | . | TRBV4-2 | . | CASSPQEDREQYF | TGTGCCAGCAGCCCCCAGGAAGATCGCGAGCAGTACTTC
TRBJ2-3 | . | TRBV7-2 | . | CASSPDNTDTQYF | TGTGCCAGCAGCCCGGACAACACAGATACGCAGTATTTT
TRBJ2-1 | . | TRBV7-2 | TRBD2 | CASSLGASGSPLEQFF | TGTGCCAGCAGCTTAGGGGCTAGCGGGAGTCCCCTCGAGCAGTTCTTC
TRBJ2-3 | few | TRBV3-1 | TRBD1 | CASSPTGGGSQYF | TGTGCCAGCAGCCCTACAGGGGGTGGATCGCAGTATTTT
TRBJ1-5 | many | TRBV9 | . | CASSPGTLDQPQHF | TGTGCCAGCAGCCCCGGGACCCTAGATCAGCCCCAGCATTTT
TRBJ1-4 | . | TRBV15 | TRBD1 | CATSRAGQGTNEKLFF | TGTGCCACCAGCAGAGCCGGACAGGGGACAAATGAAAAACTGTTTTTT
TRBJ2-7 | . | TRBV29-1 | TRBD1 | CSVLTGGSHEQYF | TGCAGCGTTTTAACAGGGGGCTCCCACGAGCAGTACTTC
TRBJ1-4 | . | TRBV6-1 | TRBD1 | CASSGTGEEKLFF | TGTGCCAGCAGTGGGACAGGGGAAGAAAAACTGTTTTTT
TRBJ2-7 | . | TRBV20-1 | . | CSGTGRSSYEQYF | TGCAGTGGTACGGGACGGAGTTCCTACGAGCAGTACTTC
TRBJ2-7 | . | TRBV4-3 | TRBD2 | CASSQENGRDYEQYF | TGCGCCAGCAGCCAAGAGAACGGGAGGGACTACGAGCAGTACTTC
TRBJ2-3 | once | TRBV7-6 | . | CASGGGSTDTQYF | TGTGCCAGCGGGGGCGGAAGCACAGATACGCAGTATTTT
TRBJ2-5 | few | TRBV7-2 | . | CASNVYSQETQYF | TGTGCCAGCAATGTCTACAGCCAAGAGACCCAGTACTTC
TRBJ2-1 | . | TRBV18 | . | CASFIERNEQFF | TGTGCCAGCTTTATAGAACGCAATGAGCAGTTCTTC
TRBJ2-7 | . | TRBV9 | TRBD1 | CASSVGQGFTYEQYF | TGTGCCAGCAGCGTAGGACAGGGGTTCACCTACGAGCAGTACTTC
TRBJ2-3 | . | TRBV6-1 | . | CASSGREKGTDTQYF | TGTGCCAGCAGTGGTCGGGAAAAAGGGACAGATACGCAGTATTTT
TRBJ2-5 | . | TRBV5-1 | TRBD2 | CASSLVAGEPGETQYF | TGCGCCAGCAGCTTGGTTGCGGGAGAGCCAGGAGAGACCCAGTACTTC
TRBJ2-7 | . | TRBV5-1 | TRBD2 | CASSLVPSGSTNEQYF | TGCGCCAGCAGCTTGGTGCCTAGCGGGAGTACCAACGAGCAGTACTTC
TRBJ1-4 | . | TRBV29-1 | TRBD1 | CSANRGRGEKLFF | TGCAGCGCGAACAGGGGGCGGGGTGAAAAACTGTTTTTT
TRBJ1-5 | . | TRBV19 | TRBD1 | CASSPGQLNQPQHF | TGTGCCAGTAGCCCGGGACAGCTTAATCAGCCCCAGCATTTT
TRBJ2-7 | many | TRBV28 | . | CASSSPQGGSPYEQYF | TGTGCCAGCAGTTCCCCCCAAGGTGGCTCACCCTACGAGCAGTACTTC
TRBJ2-7 | . | TRBV12-3/TRBV12-4 | TRBD1 | CASSPGGDIYRQYF | TGTGCCAGCAGTCCAGGGGGAGACATATATCGGCAGTACTTC
TRBJ2-7 | . | TRBV5-6 | TRBD2 | CASSFGLAASYEQYF | TGTGCCAGCAGCTTCGGACTAGCGGCCTCCTACGAGCAGTACTTC
TRBJ2-3 | few | TRBV28 | . | CASSSLEERTDTQYF | TGTGCCAGCAGTTCGCTTGAGGAACGCACAGATACGCAGTATTTT
TRBJ1-6 | few | TRBV6-5 | . | CASSYTRGRDSPLHF | TGTGCCAGCAGTTACACCAGGGGTCGGGATTCACCCCTCCACTTT
TRBJ2-1 | . | TRBV7-3 | . | CASSLNSNNEQFF | TGTGCCAGCAGCTTAAACAGTAACAATGAGCAGTTCTTC
TRBJ1-5 | . | TRBV6-5 | TRBD1 | CASSYSIQGSQPQHF | TGTGCCAGCAGTTACTCGATACAGGGGAGTCAGCCCCAGCATTTT
TRBJ2-2 | . | TRBV6-2/TRBV6-3 | . | CASSYSPVTPGELFF | TGTGCCAGCAGTTACTCCCCGGTGACCCCCGGGGAGCTGTTTTTT
TRBJ2-1 | . | TRBV24-1 | . | CATSDPGGGAYNEQFF | TGTGCCACCAGTGATCCCGGTGGCGGGGCGTACAATGAGCAGTTCTTC
TRBJ2-7 | many | TRBV20-1 | TRBD1 | CSARDRVEQYF | TGCAGTGCAAGAGACAGGGTCGAGCAGTACTTC
TRBJ2-1 | . | TRBV4-2 | . | CASSQEGQRLYNEQFF | TGTGCCAGCAGCCAAGAAGGCCAGCGGTTGTACAATGAGCAGTTCTTC